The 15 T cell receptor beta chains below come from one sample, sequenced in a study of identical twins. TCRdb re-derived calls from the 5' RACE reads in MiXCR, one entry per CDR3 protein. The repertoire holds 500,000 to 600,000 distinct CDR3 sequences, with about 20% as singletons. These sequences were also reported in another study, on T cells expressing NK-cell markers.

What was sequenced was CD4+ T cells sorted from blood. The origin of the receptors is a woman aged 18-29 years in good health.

CDR3 bases: TGCAGTGCTACTCCAGGGTTCGCTGGCTACACCTTC. Translated, it gives CSATPGFAGYTF. The V and J genes are TRBV20-1 and TRBJ1-2; possibly TRBD1 for D (5 bases). CDR1 and CDR2 from the germline V gene are DFQATT and SNEGSKA (reference sequence). The CDR3 totals 12 residues. V dropped 4 bases and J dropped 7 bases, with 13 bases sitting between them.

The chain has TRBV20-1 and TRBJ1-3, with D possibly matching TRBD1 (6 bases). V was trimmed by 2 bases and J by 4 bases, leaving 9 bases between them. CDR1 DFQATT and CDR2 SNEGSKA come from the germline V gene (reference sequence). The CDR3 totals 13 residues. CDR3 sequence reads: CSARQGSGNTIYF. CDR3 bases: TGCAGTGCTAGACAGGGGTCGGGAAACACCATATATTTT.

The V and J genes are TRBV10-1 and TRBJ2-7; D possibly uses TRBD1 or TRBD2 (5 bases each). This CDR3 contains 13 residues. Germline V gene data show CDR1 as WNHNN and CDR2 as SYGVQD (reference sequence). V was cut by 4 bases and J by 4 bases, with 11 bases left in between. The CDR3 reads CASSGGNVYEQYF. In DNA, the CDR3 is TGCGCCAGCAGTGGGGGGAATGTGTACGAGCAGTACTTC.

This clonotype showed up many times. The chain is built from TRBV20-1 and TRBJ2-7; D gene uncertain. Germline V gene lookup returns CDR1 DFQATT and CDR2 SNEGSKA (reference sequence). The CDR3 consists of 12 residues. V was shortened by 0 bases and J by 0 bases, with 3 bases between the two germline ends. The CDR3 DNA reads TGCAGTGCTAGAGAATCCTCCTACGAGCAGTACTTC. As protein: CSARESSYEQYF.

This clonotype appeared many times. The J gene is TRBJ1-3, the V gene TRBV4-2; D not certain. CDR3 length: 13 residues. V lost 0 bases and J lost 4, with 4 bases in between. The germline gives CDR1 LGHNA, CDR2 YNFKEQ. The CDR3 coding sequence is TGTGCCAGCAGCCAAGATAAAGGAAACACCATATATTTT. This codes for CASSQDKGNTIYF.

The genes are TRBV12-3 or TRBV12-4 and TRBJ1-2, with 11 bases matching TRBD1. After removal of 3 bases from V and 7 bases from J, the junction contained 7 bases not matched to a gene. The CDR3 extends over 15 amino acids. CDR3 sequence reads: CASSFKGTGGFGYTF. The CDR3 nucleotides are TGTGCCAGCAGTTTTAAAGGGACAGGGGGGTTTGGCTACACCTTC.

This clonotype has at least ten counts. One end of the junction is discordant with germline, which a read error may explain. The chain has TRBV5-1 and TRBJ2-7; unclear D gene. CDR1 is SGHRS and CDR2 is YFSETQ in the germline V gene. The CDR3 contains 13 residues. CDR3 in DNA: TGTGCCAGCAGTTTAGGCGCATCCTACGAGCAGTACTTC. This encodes CASSLGASYEQYF.

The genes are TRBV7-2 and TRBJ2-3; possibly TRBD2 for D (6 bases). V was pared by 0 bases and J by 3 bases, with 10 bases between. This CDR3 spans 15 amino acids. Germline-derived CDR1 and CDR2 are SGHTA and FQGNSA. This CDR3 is CASSLAAGRTDTQYF. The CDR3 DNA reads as TGTGCCAGCAGCTTAGCTGCAGGGAGGACAGATACGCAGTATTTT.

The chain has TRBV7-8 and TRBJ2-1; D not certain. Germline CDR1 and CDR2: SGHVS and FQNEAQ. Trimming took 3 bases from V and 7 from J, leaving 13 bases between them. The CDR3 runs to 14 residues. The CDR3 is CASSFSFTVNEQFF. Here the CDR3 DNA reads TGTGCCAGCAGCTTCTCCTTCACTGTTAATGAGCAGTTCTTC.

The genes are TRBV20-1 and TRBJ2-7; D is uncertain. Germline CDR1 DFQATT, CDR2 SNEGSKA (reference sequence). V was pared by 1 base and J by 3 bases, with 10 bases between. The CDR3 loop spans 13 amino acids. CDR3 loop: CSARGSSNYEQYF. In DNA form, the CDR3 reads TGCAGTGCTAGAGGCTCCTCCAACTACGAGCAGTACTTC.

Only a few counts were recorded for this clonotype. The CDR3 reads CASGGGGYAFF. As DNA, the CDR3 is TGTGCCAGCGGGGGGGGTGGGTATGCTTTCTTT. V and J are TRBV2 and TRBJ1-1, with D tentatively TRBD1 (5 bases). V was pared by 8 bases and J by 11 bases, with 15 bases between. Germline values: CDR1 SNHLY, CDR2 FYNNEI. The CDR3 sequence is 11 residues long.

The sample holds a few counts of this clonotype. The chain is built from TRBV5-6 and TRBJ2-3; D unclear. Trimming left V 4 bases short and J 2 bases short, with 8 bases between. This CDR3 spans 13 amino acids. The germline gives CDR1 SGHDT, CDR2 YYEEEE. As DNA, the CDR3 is TGTGCCAGCAGCAGGCGGCACACAGATACGCAGTATTTT. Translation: CASSRRHTDTQYF.

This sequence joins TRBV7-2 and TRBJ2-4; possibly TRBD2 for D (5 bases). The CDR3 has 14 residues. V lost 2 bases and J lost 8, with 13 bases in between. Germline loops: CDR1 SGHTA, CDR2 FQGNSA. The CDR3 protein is CASSLTDAGDIQYF. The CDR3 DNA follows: TGTGCCAGCAGCTTAACCGACGCCGGGGACATTCAGTACTTC.

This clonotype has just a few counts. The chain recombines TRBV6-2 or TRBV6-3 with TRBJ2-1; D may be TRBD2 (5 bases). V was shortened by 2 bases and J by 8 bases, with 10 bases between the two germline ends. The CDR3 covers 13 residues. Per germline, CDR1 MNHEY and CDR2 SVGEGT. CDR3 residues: CASSYGPSYEQFF. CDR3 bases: TGTGCCAGCAGTTACGGACCTAGCTATGAGCAGTTCTTC.

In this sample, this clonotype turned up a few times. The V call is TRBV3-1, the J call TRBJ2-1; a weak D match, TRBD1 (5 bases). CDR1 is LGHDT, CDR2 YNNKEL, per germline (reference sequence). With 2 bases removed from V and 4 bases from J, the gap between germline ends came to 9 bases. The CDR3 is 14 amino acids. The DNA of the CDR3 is TGTGCCAGCAGCCAATATCAGGGTTACAATGAGCAGTTCTTC. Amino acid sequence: CASSQYQGYNEQFF.